Ten or more counts support the clone carrying this T cell receptor (beta chain). The antigen remains undetermined. Each TCR transcript was tagged with a 10-nucleotide random UMI during 5'RACE. MiXCR was run by TCRdb on the 5' RACE reads, yielding one entry per CDR3 protein. The data hold roughly 30,000 distinct CDR3 sequences, with 4% to 5.5% observed a single time. The sample is drawn from a study of neurological immune-mediated disorders. A total of 2 million PBMCs stored at -80 degrees C provided the unsorted libraries. Study findings and constraints: The absence of shared CDR3 amino acid sequences among expanded clones across subjects suggests private repertoires in all groups.

The sequence was obtained from a man between 18 and 35 years old in good health. Sequenced material: PBMCs.

The CDR3 protein is CSARRDRANQPQHF. The CDR3 DNA follows: TGCAGTGCTAGAAGGGACAGAGCTAATCAGCCCCAGCATTTT. This sequence joins TRBV20-1 and TRBJ1-5, with TRBD1 matching over 7 bases. The CDR3 loop spans 14 amino acids. V dropped 2 bases and J dropped 4; count of bases not matched to a gene: 5. Germline CDR1 DFQATT, CDR2 SNEGSKA (reference sequence).